The 17 T cell receptor beta chains below come from one sample, sequenced in a study of cytomegalovirus exposure and HLA in healthy donors. Libraries were prepared by immunoSEQ multiplex PCR; TCRdb keeps only in-frame clonotypes and omits some of them. In the table there are fewer than 120,000 clones, approximately 89% of which are singletons. The sample consisted of PBMCs. The receptors were sampled from a woman between 18 and 29 years old in good health and CMV-seronegative.

This chain connects TRBV30 to TRBJ1-2; maybe TRBD1 (6 bases). The germline V gene encodes CDR1 GTSNPN and CDR2 SVGIG (reference sequence). CDR3 length: 13 amino acids. Trimming took 4 bases from V and 8 from J, leaving 17 bases between them. The DNA of the CDR3 is TGTGCCTGGACCTCGGATGGGGGCGGAGGCTACACCTTC. Translating it yields CAWTSDGGGGYTF. The whole variable domain, filled in from reference TRBV30 and TRBJ1-2, reads SQTIHQWPATLVQPVGSPLSLECTVEGTSNPNLYWYRQAAGRGLQLLFYSVGIGQISSEVPQNLSASRPQDRQFILSSKKLLLSDSGFYLCAWTSDGGGGYTFGSGTRLTVV.

The sample holds one count of this clone. This sequence joins TRBV10-3 and TRBJ2-2, with TRBD1 matching over 9 bases. The trim removed 10 bases at V and 4 bases at J, leaving 10 bases unmatched. CDR1 and CDR2 (germline): ENHRY, SYGVKD. There are 15 residues in the CDR3. The CDR3 spells CATALRTGVTGELFF. The CDR3 DNA sequence: TGTGCCACCGCCCTTAGGACAGGGGTCACCGGGGAGCTGTTTTTT.

The rearrangement links TRBV28 to TRBJ1-1; D is ambiguous. CDR3 length equals 14 residues. V dropped 3 bases and J dropped 5 bases, with 13 bases sitting between them. Germline V lookup: CDR1 MDHEN, CDR2 SYDVKM. CDR3 DNA sequence: TGTGCCAGCAGTTTCCTCCCAGCGGGGACTGAAGCTTTCTTT. Translating gives CASSFLPAGTEAFF.

The rearrangement uses TRBV29-1 and TRBJ1-2; weak D call: TRBD1 (6 bases). Trimming stripped 6 bases from V and 2 bases from J, with 10 bases between. This CDR3 region has 12 residues. In germline, CDR1 is SQVTM, CDR2 ANQGSEA. DNA for the CDR3: TGCAGCGTCGGACAGACCAACTATGGCTACACCTTC. Translated, it gives CSVGQTNYGYTF.

This clone occurred once. The chain uses TRBV6-5 and TRBJ1-1; TRBD1 is a possible D gene (6 bases). The germline V and J ends were trimmed by 8 bases and 7 bases, with 17 bases remaining between them. The CDR3 runs to 13 residues. Per germline, CDR1 MNHEY and CDR2 SVGAGI. The CDR3 loop is CASLRGHTGEAFF. The CDR3 DNA reads TGTGCCAGCCTCAGGGGACATACAGGTGAAGCTTTCTTT.

V usage is TRBV5-6 and J usage is TRBJ2-5, with 12 bases identical to TRBD1. The CDR3 covers 15 residues. V was pared by 3 bases and J by 11 bases, with 11 bases of the junction left unmatched. Germline-derived CDR1 and CDR2 are SGHDT and YYEEEE. The CDR3: CASSSVGQGAREQYF. The CDR3 DNA is TGTGCCAGCAGCTCCGTGGGACAGGGGGCCAGGGAGCAGTACTTC.

The V gene is TRBV6-6, the J gene TRBJ1-1; D unresolved. Between the trimmed V and J ends, which lost 4 bases and 3 bases, there was a span of 9 bases. The CDR3 length is 13 residues. Germline V gene lookup returns CDR1 MNHNY and CDR2 SVGAGI (reference sequence). The CDR3 DNA reads as TGTGCCAGCAGTTTTCGGGAGGACACTGAAGCTTTCTTT. This encodes CASSFREDTEAFF.

This chain links TRBV18 with TRBJ1-5, with 7 nucleotides matching TRBD1. This CDR3 has 18 amino acids. The germline V gene encodes CDR1 KGHSH and CDR2 LQKENI. V lost 5 bases to trimming and J lost 0 bases; unmatched junction nucleotides: 13. The CDR3 region has the DNA TGTGCCAGCTCAAGGGATCCCGGGACAGTGTATAGCAATCAGCCCCAGCATTTT. Translation gives CASSRDPGTVYSNQPQHF. Full variable domain (missing parts from reference TRBV18 and TRBJ1-5): NAGVMQNPRHLVRRRGQEARLRCSPMKGHSHVYWYRQLPEEGLKFMVYLQKENIIDESGMPKERFSAEFPKEGPSILRIQQVVRGDSAAYFCASSRDPGTVYSNQPQHFGDGTRLSIL.

The genes are TRBV6-1 and TRBJ1-1; TRBD1 is a possible D gene (5 bases). CDR1 and CDR2 from the germline V gene are MNHNS and SASEGT. The length of the CDR3 is 14 residues. Trimming left V 1 base short and J 11 bases short, with 17 bases between. The DNA for the CDR3 is TGTGCCAGCAGTGAAGTTGGTCAGGGAGGGTCGGCTTTCTTT. Amino acid sequence: CASSEVGQGGSAFF.

The gene calls are TRBV15 and TRBJ2-5; TRBD2 matches 9 bases. The CDR3 spans 16 residues. Trimming took 3 bases from V and 2 from J; bases not matched to a gene: 7. Germline CDR1 is LNHNV and CDR2 is YYDKDF (reference sequence). The chain's CDR3 is CATSSELAGSQETQYF. CDR3 bases: TGTGCCACCAGCAGCGAGCTAGCGGGATCTCAAGAGACCCAGTACTTC. The variable domain in full, with the rest retrieved from reference TRBV15 and TRBJ2-5, is DAMVIQNPRYQVTQFGKPVTLSCSQTLNHNVMYWYQQKSSQAPKLLFHYYDKDFNNEADTPDNFQSRRPNTSFCFLDIRSPGLGDTAMYLCATSSELAGSQETQYFGPGTRLLVL.

The chain recombines TRBV5-1 with TRBJ2-7; 9 bases are a match to TRBD1. The CDR3 totals 15 residues. Germline V gives CDR1 SGHRS, CDR2 YFSETQ. The junction had 3 bases not matched to a gene; V was cut back by 0 bases and J by 2 bases. This CDR3 reads CASSLGDRDTYEQYF. The DNA of the CDR3 is TGCGCCAGCAGCTTGGGGGACAGGGACACCTACGAGCAGTACTTC.

This rearrangement joins TRBV28 to TRBJ2-1; tentatively, D is TRBD2 (6 bases). CDR1 MDHEN and CDR2 SYDVKM come from the germline V gene. This CDR3 region has 16 residues. V was cut by 3 bases and J by 5 bases, with 17 bases left in between. The DNA for the CDR3 is TGTGCCAGCAGTTTTCCCACTAGCAAATTCGACAATGAGCAGTTCTTC. It is translated as CASSFPTSKFDNEQFF.

V gene TRBV30 combines with J gene TRBJ2-3, with 9 bases fitting TRBD2. With V trimmed by 1 base and J by 3 bases, 5 bases remained unmatched. The CDR3 runs to 15 residues. Germline CDR1 is GTSNPN and CDR2 is SVGIG (reference sequence). The CDR3: CAWSGSSGTTDTQYF. The CDR3 DNA is TGTGCCTGGAGTGGTTCTAGCGGGACGACAGATACGCAGTATTTT.

This clone was seen just once. The chain couples TRBV5-1 to TRBJ2-7, with D possibly matching TRBD2 (5 bases). The CDR3 length is 15 residues. Germline-derived CDR1 and CDR2 are SGHRS and YFSETQ. V lost 4 bases and J lost 6, with 20 bases in between. The CDR3 nucleotides are TGCGCCAGCAGCCCCACGGGCGGGCTCTCTTCCGAGCAGTACTTC. Protein sequence: CASSPTGGLSSEQYF.

The rearrangement uses TRBV10-1 and TRBJ2-7; 10 nucleotides line up with TRBD1. The V and J ends lost 6 bases and 4 bases, in that order; junction bases with no gene match: 9. From germline, CDR1 is WNHNN and CDR2 SYGVQD (reference sequence). This CDR3 is built from 15 residues. CDR3 sequence: CASRKYRDRGYEQYF. The DNA of the CDR3 is TGCGCCAGCAGAAAGTACCGGGACAGGGGTTACGAGCAGTACTTC.

The chain joins TRBV15 to TRBJ2-3; a possible D gene is TRBD1 (6 bases). The CDR3 extends over 13 amino acids. Germline CDR1 is LNHNV and CDR2 is YYDKDF (reference sequence). Trimming shortened V by 5 bases and J by 4 bases, and 10 bases separated the two germline ends. CDR3 loop: CATSAQGPDTQYF. Here the CDR3 DNA reads TGTGCCACCAGCGCCCAGGGGCCAGATACGCAGTATTTT.

As regards this clone: Distinct nucleotide sequences in the sample also encode this CDR3. The chain couples TRBV5-6 to TRBJ2-7; a weak D match, TRBD1 (6 bases). V lost 4 bases and J 0 bases, leaving 14 bases between the germline ends. CDR3 length equals 15 residues. The germline V gene has CDR1 SGHDT and CDR2 YYEEEE. CDR3 loop: CASSPPTGPSYEQYF. The CDR3 nucleotides read TGTGCCAGCAGCCCGCCCACAGGGCCCTCCTACGAGCAGTACTTC. The full variable domain, its missing parts supplied by reference TRBV5-6 and TRBJ2-7, is DAGVTQSPTHLIKTRGQQVTLRCSPKSGHDTVSWYQQALGQGPQFIFQYYEEEERQRGNFPDRFSGHQFPNYSSELNVNALLLGDSALYLCASSPPTGPSYEQYFGPGTRLTVT.